This T cell receptor beta chain was sequenced for a study of OX40 agonist ivuxolimab in advanced cancers. Study-level information: Participants averaged 60 years of age (range about 23 to 80) and were roughly 80% male. Of the patients, three showed partial responses, one with hepatocellular carcinoma and two with cutaneous melanoma.

There are 15 residues in the CDR3. Germline V gives CDR1 KGHSH, CDR2 LQKENI. V gave up 4 bases and J gave up 4 bases, with 14 bases separating them. TCRdb keeps only in-frame clones here, not all; method: immunoSEQ multiplex PCR. Here the sample spans about 62,000 clones, roughly four fifths being singletons. The source material was CD4+ or CD8+ T cells sorted from blood, sampled in a trial of the OX40 agonist ivuxolimab. The chain employs TRBV18 and TRBJ1-5; possible D gene TRBD1, 6 bases. This receptor was identified in an adult with an advanced solid tumor such as melanoma, head and neck, liver or kidney cancer. CDR3 in amino acids: CASSLLGGENQPQHF. The DNA of the CDR3 is TGTGCCAGCTCACTGCTAGGGGGTGAAAATCAGCCCCAGCATTTT.